This TCR beta chain comes out of a study of blood T cells in healthy people across ages. Regarding this clonotype: Antigen specificity is unknown.

General study results and limits: Diversity estimated from one million T cells was considered an underestimate. Observed TCR beta diversity per million T cells went down as age went up. This fall followed a roughly linear course with age.

Germline CDR1 and CDR2: SGHKS and YYEKEE (reference sequence). This CDR3 contains 15 residues. A second about 7 to 11 cycle PCR used barcoded and J-beta primers. One entry per CDR3 protein, called by TCRdb with MiXCR from the 5' RACE reads. Among about 400,000 distinct CDR3 sequences listed, roughly half were seen once. The receptor comes from a man aged 55-75 years in good health. The sequencing sample was made of blood. V and J are TRBV5-5 and TRBJ2-5; D may be TRBD1 (6 bases). The tail of the sequence fits TRBJ2-7 better, so the J call may be wrong. This CDR3 reads CASSFRRDTTYEQYF. The CDR3 DNA reads as TGTGCCAGCAGCTTCCGCCGGGACACTACCTACGAGCAGTACTTC.